These T cell receptor beta chains were read from a single sample in a study of T-cell memory formation after mild COVID-19. In TCRdb, the 5' RACE reads were re-called with MiXCR into one record per CDR3 protein. Found here are about 81,000 distinct CDR3 sequences, around 25% of them singletons; the top ten hold less than 55%. The sequencing input was PBMCs or a T cell subset sorted from them (not recorded which). These receptors were collected from a man aged 18 to 35 who had mild COVID-19 (a few samples of this study predate the infection). Cell type and time point are not known. The CDR3 runs from the conserved cysteine through the conserved F or W. A D gene is named only where the DNA matches it firmly. Clone size is given for some rows only: seen once, a few or many times, or a class if the clone is expanded.

TRBV7-9,TRBJ1-2,TRBD1,few,TGTGCCAGCAGCTATGAGACAGGGGGCGCGAACTATGGCTACACCTTC,CASSYETGGANYGYTF
TRBV6-5,TRBJ2-1,.,few,TGTGCCAGCAGTTATGGGGGGTCGTCCTACAATGAGCAGTTCTTC,CASSYGGSSYNEQFF
TRBV7-2,TRBJ2-3,TRBD2,.,TGTGCCAGCAGCAGACTAGCCCTTCGGGGGGATACGCAGTATTTT,CASSRLALRGDTQYF
TRBV11-2,TRBJ1-5,.,few,TGTGCCAGCAGCTTGACGGGGGGGAGTCAGCCCCAGCATTTT,CASSLTGGSQPQHF
TRBV7-6,TRBJ1-1,.,.,TGTGCCAGCAGCTTTCGTCAGGGACGGAACACTGAAGCTTTCTTT,CASSFRQGRNTEAFF
TRBV11-2,TRBJ1-4,.,.,TGTGCCAGCAGCTTAGATCGTAGAAAACTGTTTTTT,CASSLDRRKLFF
TRBV5-1,TRBJ2-7,.,few,TGCGCCAGCCGCTCAGGGTACTACGAGCAGTACTTC,CASRSGYYEQYF
TRBV7-6,TRBJ2-1,.,many,TGTGCCAGCAGCTTAGCGCTAGGCGATTACAATGAGCAGTTCTTC,CASSLALGDYNEQFF
TRBV12-3/TRBV12-4,TRBJ1-4,.,few,TGTGCCAGCAGCCCTACAGGGTATTCTAATGAAAAACTGTTTTTT,CASSPTGYSNEKLFF
TRBV7-9,TRBJ1-3,TRBD1,.,TGTGCCAGCACCGCGACAGGGCCGGAAGGTCCGACCACATATTTT,CASTATGPEGPTTYF
TRBV20-1,TRBJ2-1,TRBD2,few,TGCAGTGCTAGACCTAGCGGGGGGAATGAGCAGTTCTTC,CSARPSGGNEQFF
TRBV4-2,TRBJ2-4,.,.,TGTGCCAGCAGCCAAGGAAGGTTAGCCCTACGGAGCAAAAACATTCAGTACTTC,CASSQGRLALRSKNIQYF
TRBV6-5,TRBJ2-5,.,few,TGTGCCAGCAGAGAAACCCCCGGGACCCATCTCCAAGAGACCCAGTACTTC,CASRETPGTHLQETQYF
TRBV11-2,TRBJ2-7,TRBD2,few,TGTGCCAGCAGCCCCGGGAGGGGGGGACCCTACGAGCAGTACTTC,CASSPGRGGPYEQYF
TRBV9,TRBJ2-7,.,.,TGTGCCAGCAGCGGAAGGACCAATGACTACGAGCAGTACTTC,CASSGRTNDYEQYF
TRBV7-9,TRBJ2-1,.,few,TGTGCCAGCAGCTCGGGCGGCAATGAGCAGTTCTTC,CASSSGGNEQFF
TRBV5-1,TRBJ2-5,.,few,TGCGCCAGCAGCCTGGGGCAGGGAGAGACCCAGTACTTC,CASSLGQGETQYF
TRBV13,TRBJ1-1,.,.,TGTGCCAGCAGGACAGACGACACTGAAGCTTTCTTT,CASRTDDTEAFF
TRBV4-1,TRBJ2-2,.,.,TGCGCCAGCAGCCGCGTGGAAGCCGGGGAGCTGTTTTTT,CASSRVEAGELFF
TRBV4-3,TRBJ1-1,.,few,TGCGCCAGCAGCCAAGATCTTGGGGTGGCGAGCACTGAAGCTTTCTTT,CASSQDLGVASTEAFF
TRBV5-1,TRBJ2-5,.,.,TGCGCCAGCAGCCCCTTTCGTTTGGACGGAGAGACCCAGTACTTC,CASSPFRLDGETQYF
TRBV7-2,TRBJ2-7,TRBD2,.,TGTGCCAGCAGCCCGCGGCTAGCGGGCGACTACGAGCAGTACTTC,CASSPRLAGDYEQYF
TRBV2,TRBJ2-7,.,once,TGTGCCAGCGGGTCAGGGGTCCACGAGCAGTACTTC,CASGSGVHEQYF
TRBV6-5,TRBJ2-5,.,.,TGTGCCAGCAGTTGGAGCCGGGAAGAGACCCAGTACTTC,CASSWSREETQYF
TRBV27,TRBJ2-3,TRBD2,few,TGTGCCAGCAGTTCTTGGACTAGCGGAACAGATACGCAGTATTTT,CASSSWTSGTDTQYF
TRBV7-8,TRBJ1-1,.,.,TGTGCCAGCAGCCCTCCGGGGGACGGGGGGAACACTGAAGCTTTCTTT,CASSPPGDGGNTEAFF
TRBV12-3/TRBV12-4,TRBJ2-4,TRBD1,few,TGTGCCAGCAGTTCCTCTCGGACAGGGAAAAACATTCAGTACTTC,CASSSSRTGKNIQYF
TRBV29-1,TRBJ2-7,.,few,TGCAGCGTTCAGGGAGAGGGGGGCGCAGCCTACGAGCAGTACTTC,CSVQGEGGAAYEQYF